This T cell receptor (beta chain) appears in the sequencing data of a study of T cells in Graves' hyperthyroidism and ophthalmopathy (dated by TCRdb to between 2018 and 2020). In the study overall: Peripheral blood samples were taken at the time of initial diagnosis, prior to any treatment. TCR V-J signatures able to tell the groups apart were searched for in a discovery cohort of some 97 patients, of whom under 45 had Graves' ophthalmopathy and under 65 had stable Graves' hyperthyroidism. After sampling, hyperthyroidism patients received methimazole starting at 30 mg daily, and ophthalmopathy patients received high-dose intravenous methylprednisolone. The 90 or so discovery patients were randomly split 7:3 into training and test sets. In about 6 Graves' hyperthyroidism patients, the study also compared T-cell repertoires from thyroid tissue with T-cell repertoires from blood. TCR Vbeta CDR3 sequencing of some 140 peripheral blood samples (approximately 44 ophthalmopathy, under 80 hyperthyroidism and some 17 progressor patients) is reported in the paper. Prospective prediction of ophthalmopathy was tested in an independent validation cohort of some 20 hyperthyroidism patients and 17 patients who later progressed to ophthalmopathy.

Paper-wide results and their limitations: In cross-validation, a model built on a 13 V-J signature told ophthalmopathy apart from stable hyperthyroidism with 85% to 90% sensitivity and around 81% specificity, and in testing the same model reached 80%/75%. No statistical method was used to fix the sample size in advance, and group allocation was not hidden from the investigators. Blood samples also contained most of the expanded thyroid clonotypes (frequency above 0.001), which suggests that blood repertoires may reflect thyroid immune responses. In validation, the model predicted progression to ophthalmopathy a median of roughly 6.5 months before onset, with about 64% sensitivity and about 72% specificity.

Moderately to severely active disease, a Clinical Activity Score of at least 3, a NOSPECS grade of at least 4, and a duration under 3 months were present in ophthalmopathy patients. The study excluded patients with uncontrolled infections, other autoimmune diseases, pregnancy or lactation. Clinical symptoms, serum thyroxine and TRAb, thyroid ultrasound, and orbital computed tomography formed the basis for the diagnoses. Ficoll-Paque density gradient centrifugation was used to isolate PBMCs from about 9.4 ml of fresh peripheral blood. Total RNA was extracted with Trizol reagent, and quality was checked on an Agilent 2100 Bioanalyzer. The TCR beta CDR3 regions were amplified from the RNA transcripts. The first round of RT-PCR for the TCR CDR3 was performed with the HTBI primer set and the Qiagen OneStep RT-PCR kit. A second multiplex PCR round built the libraries, followed by size selection and purification. Paired-end sequencing of the libraries was performed with 100 bp reads on an Illumina HiSeq2000. Per the original workflow: SOAPnuke was used to process the raw data, removing reads that contained adapters or uncalled bases, had a mean Phred below 15, or lacked an exact match to the constant primer or identifier. COPE v1.2.5 was used to merge high-quality paired reads, and clonotypes were defined as unique nucleotide sequences. Clonotypes were aligned to IMGT TRBV, TRBD and TRBJ reference segments using MiTCR v1.1. Analysis was restricted to V-J combinations with a frequency above 0.0001, which covered about 99% of repertoires. A TCS score was defined as the ratio of F50 (clonal expansion) to E x V (chaos), with BLOSUM62-based TCRdist applied between CDR3 peptides within each V-J. Welch's t-statistics and random forest reduced just over 500 V-J features to fewer than 15, which were used in a naive Bayes classifier (R e1071). Through fastp at Q25 and MiXCR, TCRdb rebuilt clones from the public reads, retaining in-frame beta chains. All rows with the same CDR3 protein become a single entry with the most common DNA and genes. The authors' filters were not applied to this entry. Recorded for this sample are fewer than 650,000 distinct CDR3 sequences; 14% of them occurred a single time. The leading ten clones occupy 7% to 9% of the sample.

This clonotype occurred a few times. Which antigen it targets is not known. No qualities accompany the bases; no much larger clone lies one base away. The CDR3 runs 16 residues from the cysteine to the phenylalanine. Only the CDR3 portion is preserved as DNA: 48 bases, with reading frame beginning at the first base. From the germline V gene (reference sequence), CDR1 is LGHDT and CDR2 is YNNKEL. Trimmed from V: 4 bases; trimmed from J: 1 base; junction bases lacking a gene match: 6. The TCR sequence derives from a woman between 18 and 29 years old with Graves' ophthalmopathy. Sequencing input: blood. The chain is encoded by TRBV3-1 joined to TRBJ2-2; a stretch of 7 junction bases matches TRBD1. The bases read TGTGCCAGCAGCCCGTGGACAGGACTGAACACCGGGGAGCTGTTTTTT. It translates to CASSPWTGLNTGELFF.